The present T cell receptor beta chain was sequenced within a study of Graves' ophthalmopathy and Graves' hyperthyroidism. The study enrolled ophthalmopathy donors with moderate-to-severe activity, CAS ≥3, NOSPECS ≥4 and duration under 3 months. Amplification targeted the TCR beta CDR3 regions, with RNA transcripts as the source material. The workflow started with a first-round RT-PCR run with HTBI primers and then moved on to a second-round multiplex PCR. TCRdb reprocessed the multiplex PCR reads with MiXCR, giving one entry per CDR3 protein. The sample holds about 180,000 distinct CDR3 sequences, roughly 37% seen once. Germline V CDR1 and CDR2: MNHEY, SVGEGT. Between the trimmed V and J ends, which lost 4 bases and 0 bases, there was a span of 9 bases. This CDR3 has 14 amino acids.

Input material: peripheral blood. The TCR was taken from a woman aged 40 to 49 with Graves' ophthalmopathy. The chain recombines TRBV6-2 or TRBV6-3 with TRBJ1-1; D ambiguous. The CDR3 DNA follows: TGTGCCAGCAGTTTATGGGCCTTGAACACTGAAGCTTTCTTT. Protein product: CASSLWALNTEAFF.